The rows below give T cell receptor beta chains drawn from one sample of a study of control samples from healthy donors and cancer patients. The data were produced by immunoSEQ multiplex PCR, yet TCRdb's version contains in-frame clones alone and is incomplete. The sample carries about 90,000 clones, 75% to 95% recorded once. Sequenced input: blood. These receptors were obtained from a woman younger than 30 in good health. Each CDR3 is given with its conserved first and last residue. The D gene is left open where the match is weak. Expanded clones are given a class, and other clones once, few, many or no size at all.

TRBJ1-4 | 15 | TRBV19 | . | . | TGTGCCAGTAGTACCCTGATAGCAACTAATGAAAAACTGTTTTTT | CASSTLIATNEKLFF
TRBJ1-2 | 12 | TRBV19 | TRBD1 | few | TGTGCCAGTCAGGGGGAGGACTATGGCTACACCTTC | CASQGEDYGYTF
TRBJ2-7 | 11 | TRBV19 | . | . | TGTGCCAGTAGCCCGGGGTACGAGCAGTACTTC | CASSPGYEQYF
TRBJ2-5 | 13 | TRBV12-3/TRBV12-4 | TRBD2 | . | TGTGCCAGCAGTTTCGGGGGGCAAGAGACCCAGTACTTC | CASSFGGQETQYF
TRBJ2-7 | 16 | TRBV5-1 | . | . | TGCGCCAGCAGCTTGGGACTAACGGGACTTACCTACGAGCAGTACTTC | CASSLGLTGLTYEQYF
TRBJ1-1 | 18 | TRBV6-1 | TRBD1 | once | TGTGCCAGCAGTGAGCCTAGGGACAGGGGTTCGGGTAACACTGAAGCTTTCTTT | CASSEPRDRGSGNTEAFF
TRBJ1-3 | 17 | TRBV27 | . | . | TGTGCCAGCAGAAATCTTGGAGTTCCCAGCTCTGGAAACACCATATATTTT | CASRNLGVPSSGNTIYF
TRBJ1-2 | 15 | TRBV6-4 | . | . | TGTGCCAGTAAAACCTATGGTGATTCCGCCTATGGCTACACCTTC | CASKTYGDSAYGYTF
TRBJ1-1 | 14 | TRBV27 | TRBD1 | once | TGTGCCAGCAGTGGGGACAGGGAGGACACTGAAGCTTTCTTT | CASSGDREDTEAFF
TRBJ1-1 | 11 | TRBV6-5 | . | . | TGTGCCAGCAGTTACGACACTGAAGCTTTCTTT | CASSYDTEAFF
TRBJ1-1 | 15 | TRBV7-6 | . | . | TGTGCCAGCAGCTTATTTCAGGGAACGAACACTGAAGCTTTCTTT | CASSLFQGTNTEAFF
TRBJ1-1 | 14 | TRBV3-1/TRBV3-2 | . | . | TGTGCCAGCAGCCAGAGTCCCCGCGGCCTTGAAGCTTTCTTT | CASSQSPRGLEAFF
TRBJ2-7 | 11 | TRBV7-8 | . | . | TGTGCCAGCACCTCCTCGGGGGAGCAGTACTTC | CASTSSGEQYF
TRBJ2-1 | 14 | TRBV7-5 | . | . | TGTGCCAGAAGCTTAGAGAGGGGGGCTTATGAGCAGTTCTTC | CARSLERGAYEQFF
TRBJ1-4 | 14 | TRBV10-3 | . | . | TGTGCCATCAGTGAGTCGTCGGTTTCCGAAAAACTGTTTTTT | CAISESSVSEKLFF
TRBJ2-3 | 13 | TRBV7-3 | . | . | TGTGCCAGCAGCACAATTACCGGAGATACGCAGTATTTT | CASSTITGDTQYF
TRBJ1-1 | 15 | TRBV10-3 | . | . | TGTGCCATCAGTGCCAACCTGGACATGAACACTGAAGCTTTCTTT | CAISANLDMNTEAFF
TRBJ1-2 | 12 | TRBV6-4 | . | . | TGTGCCAGCAATTTTAGTCCCTATGGCTACACCTTC | CASNFSPYGYTF
TRBJ1-1 | 13 | TRBV2 | . | . | TGTGCCAGCAGTAGTTCCATGAACACTGAAGCTTTCTTT | CASSSSMNTEAFF
TRBJ1-5 | 13 | TRBV4-2 | . | . | TGTGCCAGCAGCCAAGCACACAATCAGCCCCAGCATTTT | CASSQAHNQPQHF
TRBJ1-5 | 12 | TRBV7-2 | . | . | TGTGCCAGCAGCTTATTCGATCAGCCCCAGCATTTT | CASSLFDQPQHF
TRBJ1-5 | 15 | TRBV19 | . | once | TGTGCCAGTAAGCGGGGGGAACTTAGCAATCAGCCCCAGCATTTT | CASKRGELSNQPQHF
TRBJ1-5 | 13 | TRBV19 | . | . | TGTGCCAGTAGTCAGAAATACAATCAGCCCCAGCATTTT | CASSQKYNQPQHF